This is a list of T cell receptor beta chains from one sample in a study of T cells in localized non-small cell lung cancer. Repertoires were generated with immunoSEQ multiplex PCR, while TCRdb's copy carries only in-frame clones and drops some. Seen here are roughly 30,000 clones, approximately 91% observed once, and the top ten hold around 3%. The source material was peripheral blood, sampled before any cancer treatment. All receptors derive from a female donor at least 60 years old with stage I lung adenocarcinoma. Both conserved end residues are part of each CDR3. A D gene is named only where the DNA matches it firmly. Size is omitted from some rows. Given values are once, few, many or a class for expanded clones.

abundance	d_gene	v_gene	j_gene	CDR3nt	CDR3aa
NA	NA	TRBV5-1	TRBJ1-3	TGCGCCAGCAGCTTGTTGGGGACCAGCTCTGGAAACACCATATATTTT	CASSLLGTSSGNTIYF
NA	NA	TRBV7-9	TRBJ2-7	TGTGCCAGCAGCCCCCCGTCAAGCTCCTACGAGCAGTACTTC	CASSPPSSSYEQYF
NA	NA	TRBV18	TRBJ2-1	TGTGCCAGCTCACCACCAGGGCCACGCGATGAGCAGTTCTTC	CASSPPGPRDEQFF
NA	NA	TRBV10-3	TRBJ1-1	TGTGCCATCAGTGAGGGGAGGGGGATTGACACTGAAGCTTTCTTT	CAISEGRGIDTEAFF
NA	TRBD1	TRBV7-2	TRBJ2-7	TGTGCCAGTTCCCTCCGCCCGGGACAGACCTACGAGCAGTACTTC	CASSLRPGQTYEQYF
once	NA	TRBV29-1	TRBJ1-1	TGCAGCGCATACAGGGCGAACACTGAAGCTTTCTTT	CSAYRANTEAFF
NA	TRBD2	TRBV28	TRBJ2-1	TGTGCCAGCAGTTTGATGGGGGGGGTTTGGAATGAGCAGTTCTTC	CASSLMGGVWNEQFF
NA	NA	TRBV4-3	TRBJ1-2	TGCGCCAGCAGCCAAGCCCAGGGACATTTGTATGGCTACACCTTC	CASSQAQGHLYGYTF
NA	NA	TRBV7-9	TRBJ2-6	TGTGCCAGCAGCCCCCCTGCGCAGAGCTCTGGGGCCAACGTCCTGACTTTC	CASSPPAQSSGANVLTF
NA	NA	TRBV5-1	TRBJ2-2	TGCGCCAGCAGCGTCACTCCCAGCGGGAACACCGGGGAGCTGTTTTTT	CASSVTPSGNTGELFF
NA	NA	TRBV18	TRBJ2-7	TGTGCCAGCTCACGGCGCCAGGCTGGGGGTTTCTCCTACGAGCAGTACTTC	CASSRRQAGGFSYEQYF
once	NA	TRBV29-1	TRBJ2-3	TGCAGCGTCACCGGTCGGCAGGGGACAGATACGCAGTATTTT	CSVTGRQGTDTQYF
NA	NA	TRBV6-1	TRBJ1-1	TGTGCCAGCACCAAAGGGGGGGGCATGAACACTGAAGCTTTCTTT	CASTKGGGMNTEAFF
NA	NA	TRBV19	TRBJ1-2	TGTGCCAGTAGTACAAGCGTAACACTTAACTATGGCTACACCTTC	CASSTSVTLNYGYTF
NA	NA	TRBV4-1	TRBJ2-7	TGCGCCAGCAGCCCCCCCGTAGGAGGAGGGAACGGCTACGAGCAGTACTTC	CASSPPVGGGNGYEQYF
NA	NA	TRBV12-5	TRBJ1-2	TGTGCTAGTGGGCTACAGGGAGGGGGCTACACCTTC	CASGLQGGGYTF
NA	TRBD2	TRBV5-1	TRBJ2-1	TGCGCCAGCAGCTTGCGACTAGCGGACAATGAGCAGTTCTTC	CASSLRLADNEQFF
NA	NA	TRBV11-3	TRBJ2-5	TGTGCCAGCAGCCCGAGGACTAACGGAGAGACCCAGTACTTC	CASSPRTNGETQYF
NA	NA	TRBV19	TRBJ2-1	TGTGCCAGTAGTTTACCGGGTCAGCAGTTCTTC	CASSLPGQQFF
once	TRBD1	TRBV5-4	TRBJ2-1	TGTGCCAGCAGGGCCCGGGACAGGTCCGCCAATGAGCAGTTCTTC	CASRARDRSANEQFF
few	NA	TRBV5-1	TRBJ1-1	TGCGCCAGCAGTTCACAGAACACTGAAGCTTTCTTT	CASSSQNTEAFF
once	TRBD1	TRBV6-5	TRBJ1-5	TGTGCCAGCAGTTACTCCGGGACAGCGAAAGATCAGCCCCAGCATTTT	CASSYSGTAKDQPQHF
NA	TRBD2	TRBV5-4	TRBJ2-6	TGTGCCAGCACCGAACCGGGGGGAACCTCTGGGGCCAACGTCCTGACTTTC	CASTEPGGTSGANVLTF
few	TRBD2	TRBV6-5	TRBJ2-1	TGTGCCAGCAAGTTCGGGACTAGCGGGAGCGATGAGCAGTTCTTC	CASKFGTSGSDEQFF
NA	TRBD2	TRBV28	TRBJ2-7	TGTGCCAGCAGGCTTCAAATACCGGGACTAGCGAAGCAATCTTACGAGCAGTACTTC	CASRLQIPGLAKQSYEQYF
NA	NA	TRBV6-5	TRBJ2-3	TGTGCCAGCAGTTACCTAGGCAGGGGAGGGACAGATACGCAGTATTTT	CASSYLGRGGTDTQYF
NA	NA	TRBV18	TRBJ1-1	TGTGCCAGCTCAATAGACACGGACACTGAAGCTTTCTTT	CASSIDTDTEAFF
NA	NA	TRBV14	TRBJ2-1	TGTGCCAGCAGCCAGCTAGGAGCGGGCACCAATGAGCAGTTCTTC	CASSQLGAGTNEQFF
few	TRBD1	TRBV27	TRBJ2-1	TGTGCCAGCAGACGGACAGGGGGCACTTACAATGAGCAGTTCTTC	CASRRTGGTYNEQFF
NA	TRBD1	TRBV6-5	TRBJ1-4	TGTGCCAGCAGTGATCAGGGGGCCGGTGAAAAACTGTTTTTT	CASSDQGAGEKLFF
NA	NA	TRBV18	TRBJ2-7	TGTGCCAGCTCATTACCGGGATTATCCTACGAGCAGTACTTC	CASSLPGLSYEQYF
NA	TRBD1	TRBV27	TRBJ2-3	TGTGCCAGCAGGAGGGACAGGACCACAGATACGCAGTATTTT	CASRRDRTTDTQYF
NA	NA	TRBV30	TRBJ1-2	TGTGCCTGGAGTGTACTAACAGAGTACTATGGCTACACCTTC	CAWSVLTEYYGYTF
NA	TRBD2	TRBV10-1	TRBJ2-3	TGCGCCAGCAGTGAGGCTGGGAGGGCAACAGATACGCAGTATTTT	CASSEAGRATDTQYF
NA	NA	TRBV6-5	TRBJ2-3	TGTGCCACCCGGGCCTCCCCGGATACGCAGTATTTT	CATRASPDTQYF
NA	TRBD2	TRBV9	TRBJ2-1	TGTGCCAGCAGCGTAGGTCGGCTAGCGGATAATGAGCAGTTCTTC	CASSVGRLADNEQFF
NA	TRBD1	TRBV30	TRBJ1-4	TGTGCCTGGTACAGGGGAAACGTTTGCAAAACTGTTTTT	CAWYRGNVCKTVF